The rows below give T cell receptor beta chains drawn from one sample of a study of cytomegalovirus exposure and HLA in healthy donors. The assay was immunoSEQ multiplex PCR, and TCRdb's table has in-frame clones only and misses some. This table holds roughly 88,000 clones. The sequenced sample consisted of PBMCs. The receptors were sampled from a man aged 50 to 59 in good health and CMV-seropositive. Each CDR3 is given with its conserved first and last residue. Each record gives: D gene, CDR3 length, V gene, J gene, CDR3 protein, CDR3 DNA. D genes are given only for firm matches.

d_gene: TRBD2
len: 16
v_gene: TRBV6-6
j_gene: TRBJ2-1
CDR3aa: CASSSPTSGSGNEQFF
CDR3nt: TGTGCCAGCAGTTCCCCGACTAGCGGGAGTGGAAATGAGCAGTTCTTC

d_gene: -
len: 17
v_gene: TRBV4-2
j_gene: TRBJ2-1
CDR3aa: CASSARDSRGSYNEQFF
CDR3nt: TGTGCCAGCAGCGCAAGGGACTCACGAGGCTCCTACAATGAGCAGTTCTTC

d_gene: TRBD1
len: 13
v_gene: TRBV2
j_gene: TRBJ1-2
CDR3aa: CASRKQGANGYTF
CDR3nt: TGTGCCAGCAGAAAACAGGGGGCTAATGGCTACACCTTC

d_gene: -
len: 16
v_gene: TRBV11-2
j_gene: TRBJ2-3
CDR3aa: CASSLQLEESTDTQYF
CDR3nt: TGTGCCAGCAGCTTACAGCTAGAAGAAAGCACAGATACGCAGTATTTT

d_gene: TRBD1
len: 17
v_gene: TRBV4-2
j_gene: TRBJ2-2
CDR3aa: CASSQVRQGANTGELFF
CDR3nt: TGTGCCAGCAGCCAAGTTAGGCAGGGGGCTAACACCGGGGAGCTGTTTTTT

d_gene: -
len: 15
v_gene: TRBV6-5
j_gene: TRBJ1-1
CDR3aa: CASIQAWGLNTEAFF
CDR3nt: TGTGCCAGCATCCAGGCCTGGGGGCTGAACACTGAAGCTTTCTTT

d_gene: TRBD1
len: 14
v_gene: TRBV29-1
j_gene: TRBJ1-2
CDR3aa: CSVGGTGGPDGYTF
CDR3nt: TGCAGCGTTGGCGGAACAGGGGGCCCCGACGGCTACACCTTC

d_gene: -
len: 17
v_gene: TRBV18
j_gene: TRBJ2-2
CDR3aa: CASSPYRATGFGGELFF
CDR3nt: TGTGCCAGCTCACCATACCGAGCAACAGGGTTTGGCGGGGAGCTGTTTTTT

d_gene: TRBD2
len: 13
v_gene: TRBV29-1
j_gene: TRBJ2-2
CDR3aa: CSVGLAGAKELFF
CDR3nt: TGCAGCGTTGGACTAGCGGGAGCCAAGGAGCTGTTTTTT

d_gene: TRBD1
len: 17
v_gene: TRBV10-1
j_gene: TRBJ2-6
CDR3aa: CASSGGDRGVGANVLTF
CDR3nt: TGCGCCAGCAGTGGGGGGGACAGGGGGGTTGGGGCCAACGTCCTGACTTTC

d_gene: -
len: 13
v_gene: TRBV11-2
j_gene: TRBJ1-2
CDR3aa: CASSLSPNYGYTF
CDR3nt: TGTGCCAGCAGCCTTAGTCCAAACTATGGCTACACCTTC

d_gene: -
len: 13
v_gene: TRBV5-1
j_gene: TRBJ1-1
CDR3aa: CASRLRENTEAFF
CDR3nt: TGCGCCAGCAGGCTAAGAGAGAACACTGAAGCTTTCTTT

d_gene: TRBD2
len: 18
v_gene: TRBV30
j_gene: TRBJ2-1
CDR3aa: CAWSVTLHRSGGPNEQFF
CDR3nt: TGTGCCTGGAGTGTAACCCTCCATAGGTCGGGAGGGCCAAATGAGCAGTTCTTC

d_gene: -
len: 16
v_gene: TRBV9
j_gene: TRBJ2-2
CDR3aa: CASSASHSGNTGELFF
CDR3nt: TGTGCCAGCAGCGCGAGCCATAGTGGGAACACCGGGGAGCTGTTTTTT

d_gene: TRBD1
len: 13
v_gene: TRBV29-1
j_gene: TRBJ1-1
CDR3aa: CSVEAGGGTEAFF
CDR3nt: TGCAGCGTTGAAGCAGGGGGCGGCACTGAAGCTTTCTTT

d_gene: -
len: 16
v_gene: TRBV9
j_gene: TRBJ2-6
CDR3aa: CASSGRLTSGANVLTF
CDR3nt: TGTGCCAGCAGCGGAAGACTCACCTCTGGGGCCAACGTCCTGACTTTC

d_gene: -
len: 14
v_gene: TRBV18
j_gene: TRBJ1-1
CDR3aa: CASSPKTTDTEAFF
CDR3nt: TGTGCCAGCTCACCTAAGACTACGGACACTGAAGCTTTCTTT

d_gene: -
len: 13
v_gene: TRBV7-9
j_gene: TRBJ1-2
CDR3aa: CASSPPGRGGYTF
CDR3nt: TGTGCCAGCAGCCCCCCGGGGAGGGGCGGCTACACCTTC

d_gene: TRBD1
len: 16
v_gene: TRBV4-3
j_gene: TRBJ1-5
CDR3aa: CASSQRTGHENQPQHF
CDR3nt: TGCGCCAGCAGCCAGAGGACAGGGCATGAGAATCAGCCCCAGCATTTT

d_gene: TRBD2
len: 15
v_gene: TRBV28
j_gene: TRBJ2-7
CDR3aa: CASSLTWTSGRPPYF
CDR3nt: TGTGCCAGCAGTTTAACCTGGACTAGCGGGAGGCCCCCGTACTTC

d_gene: -
len: 16
v_gene: TRBV7-9
j_gene: TRBJ1-1
CDR3aa: CASRGGAGGMNTEAFF
CDR3nt: TGTGCCAGCAGGGGGGGGGCAGGTGGCATGAACACTGAAGCTTTCTTT

d_gene: -
len: 11
v_gene: TRBV28
j_gene: TRBJ1-1
CDR3aa: CASSAGRGAFF
CDR3nt: TGTGCCAGCAGCGCAGGGAGGGGAGCTTTCTTT

d_gene: -
len: 12
v_gene: TRBV15
j_gene: TRBJ1-5
CDR3aa: CATRDSHQPQHF
CDR3nt: TGTGCCACCAGAGACTCACATCAGCCCCAGCATTTT

d_gene: TRBD1
len: 12
v_gene: TRBV29-1
j_gene: TRBJ2-7
CDR3aa: CSVVDRGYEQYF
CDR3nt: TGCAGCGTTGTGGACAGGGGCTACGAGCAGTACTTC

d_gene: TRBD1
len: 16
v_gene: TRBV18
j_gene: TRBJ2-7
CDR3aa: CASSPAMGQGRDEQYF
CDR3nt: TGTGCCAGCTCACCCGCAATGGGACAGGGGAGGGACGAGCAGTACTTC

d_gene: -
len: 13
v_gene: TRBV7-2
j_gene: TRBJ1-5
CDR3aa: CASSPLGGQPQHF
CDR3nt: TGTGCCAGCAGCCCTCTGGGGGGGCAGCCCCAGCATTTT

d_gene: TRBD2
len: 16
v_gene: TRBV9
j_gene: TRBJ2-3
CDR3aa: CASSGRLAVSTDTQYF
CDR3nt: TGTGCCAGCAGCGGACGACTAGCGGTTAGCACAGATACGCAGTATTTT

d_gene: TRBD1
len: 12
v_gene: TRBV30
j_gene: TRBJ1-4
CDR3aa: CAWNRGGEKLFF
CDR3nt: TGTGCCTGGAACAGGGGGGGAGAAAAACTGTTTTTT

d_gene: -
len: 15
v_gene: TRBV12-5
j_gene: TRBJ1-4
CDR3aa: CASGLGQATNEKLFF
CDR3nt: TGTGCTAGTGGTTTGGGACAGGCAACTAATGAAAAACTGTTTTTT

d_gene: -
len: 17
v_gene: TRBV4-3
j_gene: TRBJ1-3
CDR3aa: CASSPTPDSLSGNTIYF
CDR3nt: TGCGCCAGCAGCCCCACCCCCGACAGCCTCTCTGGAAACACCATATATTTT

d_gene: -
len: 13
v_gene: TRBV9
j_gene: TRBJ1-3
CDR3aa: CASSTQSGNTIYF
CDR3nt: TGTGCCAGCAGCACCCAGTCTGGAAACACCATATATTTT

d_gene: TRBD2
len: 16
v_gene: TRBV7-2
j_gene: TRBJ2-1
CDR3aa: CASSFIGSGEYNEQFF
CDR3nt: TGTGCCAGCAGCTTTATTGGTAGCGGGGAATACAATGAGCAGTTCTTC

d_gene: -
len: 14
v_gene: TRBV5-1
j_gene: TRBJ2-7
CDR3aa: CASSLRQASYEQYF
CDR3nt: TGCGCCAGCAGCTTGAGGCAGGCCTCCTACGAGCAGTACTTC

d_gene: -
len: 13
v_gene: TRBV5-6
j_gene: TRBJ1-2
CDR3aa: CASSWDLGYGYTF
CDR3nt: TGTGCCAGCAGTTGGGACTTAGGCTATGGCTACACCTTC

d_gene: TRBD2
len: 17
v_gene: TRBV19
j_gene: TRBJ2-2
CDR3aa: CASRRLAGFPNTGELFF
CDR3nt: TGTGCCAGTAGGAGACTAGCGGGATTCCCGAACACCGGGGAGCTGTTTTTT

d_gene: -
len: 17
v_gene: TRBV4-2
j_gene: TRBJ1-1
CDR3aa: CASSQDGVAGERTEAFF
CDR3nt: TGTGCCAGCAGCCAAGATGGAGTTGCTGGAGAACGGACTGAAGCTTTCTTT

d_gene: TRBD2
len: 15
v_gene: TRBV2
j_gene: TRBJ2-3
CDR3aa: CASSGTSGRADTQYF
CDR3nt: TGTGCCAGCAGTGGAACTAGCGGGAGAGCAGATACGCAGTATTTT